This TCR beta chain originates from a study of lung T cells in sarcoidosis with Löfgren's syndrome. Study-level background: Analyses focused on Löfgren's syndrome patients.

This clonotype rates as large. Its target is not known. From the reads, TCRdb called clonotypes with MiXCR, one entry per CDR3 protein. This sample carries a few thousand distinct CDR3 sequences, around 30% of them seen once, and the ten largest clones take about 9.5%. This CDR3 region has 15 residues. Losses at the gene ends were 2 bases for V and 7 bases for J; bases not matched to a gene: 10. Germline values: CDR1 MNHNS, CDR2 SASEGT. Regarding the study as a whole: Multiple Löfgren's syndrome patients reportedly shared TRAV12-1 and TRBV2 CDR3 motifs, suggesting public CD4+ TCRs. TRAV12-1 and TRBV2 were reportedly most expanded in Löfgren's patients.

V usage is TRBV6-1 and J usage is TRBJ2-7; 8 bases align to TRBD1. This receptor was identified in a human donor with sarcoidosis (Löfgren's syndrome or another form), or a control subject (not recorded which). The sequenced sample was CD4+ T cells from PBMCs. CDR3 nucleotides: TGTGCCAGCAGTGAATCCCACAGGGGGATTTCTGAGCAGTACTTC. This encodes CASSESHRGISEQYF.